The 23 T cell receptor beta chains below were found in one sample sequenced in a study of CD8 T cells in ankylosing spondylitis (dated by TCRdb to about 2017). The study at large found these results: A TCR beta motif of several highly homologous amino acid variants appeared characteristic of blood from ankylosing spondylitis patients.

Libraries were prepared through 5' RACE. Sequencing instrument: Illumina HiSeq 2500. TCRdb took the public reads, trimmed them with fastp at Q25, ran MiXCR for clone calling and kept in-frame beta chains. CDR3 protein duplicates are merged, each entry listing the most common genes and DNA. This sample is represented by roughly 670,000 distinct CDR3 sequences; 15% to 20% of them were singletons. Around a fifth of the sample is taken by the ten largest. These TCRs are of unknown antigen specificity. The specimen sequenced was blood, either unsorted or a sorted T cell fraction (not recorded which). These receptors came from a male donor with ankylosing spondylitis.

The V and J genes are TRBV3-1 and TRBJ2-5; 8 bases agree with TRBD2. The CDR3 has 14 amino acids. J gave up 3 bases and V 6 bases, and 6 bases lay outside the gene matches. Looked up from germline, CDR1 is LGHDT and CDR2 is YNNKEL (reference sequence). CDR3 residues: CASRDSGGEETQYF. Here the CDR3 DNA reads TGTGCCAGCAGGGACAGCGGGGGAGAAGAGACCCAGTACTTC.

The chain joins TRBV5-4 to TRBJ1-3, with D unclear. The germline V gene encodes CDR1 SGHNT and CDR2 YYREEE (reference sequence). Trimming removed 4 bases at V and 0 bases at J, with 8 bases between. This CDR3 region has 14 residues. Here the CDR3 DNA reads TGTGCCAGCAGCCGGGCTCGCTCTGGAAACACCATATATTTT. It codes for CASSRARSGNTIYF. Full variable domain (rest looked up from reference TRBV5-4 and TRBJ1-3): ETGVTQSPTHLIKTRGQQVTLRCSSQSGHNTVSWYQQALGQGPQFIFQYYREEENGRGNFPPRFSGLQFPNYSSELNVNALELDDSALYLCASSRARSGNTIYFGEGSWLTVV.

V and J are TRBV5-5 and TRBJ2-7; a weak D match, TRBD1 (6 bases). CDR3 length: 16 residues. Trimming stripped 6 bases from V and 0 bases from J, with 19 bases between. Germline loops: CDR1 SGHKS, CDR2 YYEKEE (reference sequence). The CDR3 coding sequence is TGTGCCAGCACATCCTCAGGGGTCAGGGGCTCCTACGAGCAGTACTTC. As protein: CASTSSGVRGSYEQYF.

This clonotype was recorded a few times. V gene TRBV4-1 combines with J gene TRBJ2-1; 10 positions agree with TRBD2. Trimming cost V 0 bases and J 6 bases; bases outside gene matches: 2. Germline CDR1 is MGHRA and CDR2 is YSYEKL. This CDR3 contains 15 residues. The CDR3: CASSQEPSGSNEQFF. The CDR3 coding sequence is TGCGCCAGCAGCCAAGAGCCTAGCGGGAGCAATGAGCAGTTCTTC.

This chain links TRBV15 with TRBJ1-5; D possibly corresponds to TRBD1 (6 bases). Germline CDR1 LNHNV, CDR2 YYDKDF (reference sequence). The CDR3 is 15 amino acids. Trimming removed 1 base at V and 7 bases at J, with 14 bases between. The CDR3 DNA reads TGTGCCACCAGCAGAGGCCGGGACCAGGGGCAGCCCCAGCATTTT. Its protein product is CATSRGRDQGQPQHF.

This clonotype was counted many times. The rearrangement links TRBV5-1 to TRBJ2-1; perhaps TRBD1 as D (6 bases). Germline V gene data show CDR1 as SGHRS and CDR2 as YFSETQ. This CDR3 spans 16 amino acids. Deletions cut 4 bases from V and 9 bases from J, with 23 bases between. This CDR3 is CASSQRQAGDTTEQFF. In DNA, the CDR3 is TGCGCCAGCAGCCAACGACAGGCAGGGGACACTACTGAGCAGTTCTTC.

This clonotype was seen more than once but under ten times. The J gene is TRBJ2-2, the V gene TRBV12-3 or TRBV12-4; 7 bases are shared with TRBD1. Trimming removed 1 base from V and 4 bases from J; junction bases left unmatched: 6. The CDR3 loop spans 16 amino acids. The chain's CDR3 is CASSLDRGSGTGELFF. Written as DNA, the CDR3 is TGTGCCAGCAGTTTAGACAGGGGCTCGGGCACCGGGGAGCTGTTTTTT.

The V gene is TRBV5-1, the J gene TRBJ1-6; D unclear. V lost 4 bases and J lost 5, with 16 bases in between. The germline CDR1 and CDR2 sequences are SGHRS and YFSETQ. This CDR3 region has 16 residues. The CDR3 spells CASSLPREADNSPLHF. In DNA form, the CDR3 reads TGCGCCAGCAGCCTCCCGAGGGAGGCTGATAATTCACCCCTCCACTTT.

The chain uses TRBV12-3 or TRBV12-4 and TRBJ2-2; maybe TRBD1 (6 bases). The V gene lost 9 bases and the J gene lost 7 bases, with 15 bases spanning the gap. This CDR3 region has 13 residues. This CDR3 is CASNTQGDGELFF. The CDR3 nucleotides are TGTGCCAGTAACACACAGGGAGACGGGGAGCTGTTTTTT.

V usage is TRBV7-9 and J usage is TRBJ1-2, with D perhaps TRBD1 (5 bases). This CDR3 has 14 residues. V was clipped by 0 bases and J by 5 bases, with 10 bases between them. From germline, CDR1 is SEHNR and CDR2 FQNEAQ (reference sequence). CDR3 protein: CASSLAQERYGYTF. In DNA form, the CDR3 reads TGTGCCAGCAGCTTAGCACAGGAGCGGTATGGCTACACCTTC.

The chain joins TRBV2 to TRBJ1-2, with D tentatively TRBD1 (5 bases). V was trimmed by 8 bases and J by 2 bases, leaving 15 bases between them. Germline CDR1 is SNHLY and CDR2 is FYNNEI. CDR3 length: 14 residues. The chain's CDR3 is CASGSAWDNYGYTF. The CDR3 region has the DNA TGTGCCAGCGGGAGCGCTTGGGACAACTATGGCTACACCTTC. Full variable domain (rest looked up from reference TRBV2 and TRBJ1-2): EPEVTQTPSHQVTQMGQEVILRCVPISNHLYFYWYRQILGQKVEFLVSFYNNEISEKSEIFDDQFSVERPDGSNFTLKIRSTKLEDSAMYFCASGSAWDNYGYTFGSGTRLTVV.

The CDR3: CSGGYRDSSEQYF. The DNA of the CDR3 is TGCAGCGGGGGGTACAGGGACTCATCCGAGCAGTACTTC. The V and J genes are TRBV29-1 and TRBJ2-7; D might be TRBD1 or TRBD2, each matching 6 bases. The CDR3 length is 13 residues. V dropped 7 bases and J dropped 6 bases, with 19 bases sitting between them. The V gene's germline CDR1 is SQVTM and CDR2 ANQGSEA.

This clonotype was counted at least ten times. The CDR3 sequence is CSASGQGSTDTQYF. The CDR3 coding sequence is TGCAGTGCTAGCGGACAGGGTAGCACAGATACGCAGTATTTT. V gene TRBV20-1 combines with J gene TRBJ2-3; 8 nucleotides match TRBD1. V dropped 3 bases and J dropped 0; count of bases not matched to a gene: 2. The CDR3 is 14 residues long. Germline V gene sequence: CDR1 DFQATT, CDR2 SNEGSKA (reference sequence).

V is TRBV5-1 and J is TRBJ2-1; D is ambiguous. The CDR3 has 14 amino acids. Trimming took off 4 bases at V and 6 bases at J, with 14 bases between the two ends. The germline gives CDR1 SGHRS, CDR2 YFSETQ. DNA for the CDR3: TGCGCCAGCAGCACCCCCTTTGTATCCAATGAGCAGTTCTTC. Translating gives CASSTPFVSNEQFF.

The chain uses TRBV20-1 and TRBJ1-2; D gene ambiguous. The CDR3 runs to 12 residues. Trimming took off 3 bases at V and 5 bases at J, with 10 bases between the two ends. In germline, CDR1 is DFQATT, CDR2 SNEGSKA (reference sequence). CDR3 coding DNA: TGCAGTGCTAGGGTGGACGAGTATGGCTACACCTTC. Translated: CSARVDEYGYTF.

This clonotype occurred a few times. J is TRBJ1-4 and V is TRBV20-1; D gene unclear. Germline values: CDR1 DFQATT, CDR2 SNEGSKA (reference sequence). V was cut by 4 bases and J by 4 bases, with 16 bases left in between. The CDR3 sequence is 15 residues long. The CDR3 region is CSAMDSGRFNEKLFF. The DNA of the CDR3 is TGCAGTGCTATGGACTCGGGCAGGTTTAATGAAAAACTGTTTTTT.

This chain's CDR3 is CASSQEGDTWRTEAFF. CDR3 nucleotides: TGTGCCAGCAGCCAAGAGGGGGACACTTGGCGCACTGAAGCTTTCTTT. The rearrangement joins TRBV14 to TRBJ1-1; D might be TRBD1 (6 bases). Germline loops: CDR1 SGHDN, CDR2 FVKESK. V was trimmed by 0 bases and J by 4 bases, leaving 15 bases between them. This CDR3 spans 16 amino acids.

This clonotype has a count of ten or more. The chain employs TRBV11-2 and TRBJ2-7; the match to TRBD2 covers 10 bases. The CDR3 consists of 17 residues. In germline, CDR1 is SGHAT, CDR2 FQNNGV. The V segment lost 3 bases and the J segment 2 bases; nucleotides outside the gene matches: 10. The CDR3 loop reads CASSLALGLAETYEQYF. The CDR3, as DNA: TGTGCCAGCAGCTTGGCCCTTGGACTAGCGGAAACCTACGAGCAGTACTTC.

This clonotype appeared a few times. The J gene is TRBJ1-2, the V gene TRBV3-1, with D perhaps TRBD1 (5 bases). V gave up 3 bases and J gave up 4 bases, with 15 bases separating them. CDR1 and CDR2 (germline): LGHDT, YNNKEL (reference sequence). The CDR3 consists of 15 residues. The CDR3 is CASSQGLGGTYGYTF. The CDR3 nucleotides read TGTGCCAGCAGCCAGGGTCTCGGGGGAACCTATGGCTACACCTTC.

The rearrangement joins TRBV6-1 to TRBJ2-1, with 10 positions matching TRBD2. This CDR3 comprises 18 residues. Germline V gene lookup returns CDR1 MNHNS and CDR2 SASEGT. The V gene end was trimmed by 4 bases and the J gene end by 2 bases; junction bases not matched to a gene: 11. This chain's CDR3 is CASSGTSGPTSPYNEQFF. CDR3 DNA sequence: TGTGCCAGCAGTGGGACTAGCGGCCCGACGTCTCCCTACAATGAGCAGTTCTTC.

This clonotype has just a few counts. This sequence joins TRBV5-1 and TRBJ2-3; tentative D call: TRBD2 (5 bases). The CDR3 is 14 amino acids. With 4 bases removed from V and 3 bases from J, the gap between germline ends came to 12 bases. The V gene's germline CDR1 is SGHRS and CDR2 YFSETQ. Here the CDR3 reads CASSPAGVTDTQYF. DNA of the CDR3: TGCGCCAGCAGCCCTGCCGGGGTAACAGATACGCAGTATTTT. The whole variable domain, remainder taken from reference TRBV5-1 and TRBJ2-3, is KAGVTQTPRYLIKTRGQQVTLSCSPISGHRSVSWYQQTPGQGLQFLFEYFSETQRNKGNFPGRFSGRQFSNSRSEMNVSTLELGDSALYLCASSPAGVTDTQYFGPGTRLTVL.

V is TRBV10-3 and J is TRBJ2-2; D gene ambiguous. The CDR3 length is 19 residues. Germline V gives CDR1 ENHRY, CDR2 SYGVKD. Trimming stripped 5 bases from V and 0 bases from J, with 22 bases between. The CDR3, as DNA: TGTGCCATCAGTAGCCAAATACACCAGAAATCCACGAACACCGGGGAGCTGTTTTTT. Translation: CAISSQIHQKSTNTGELFF.

CDR3 DNA sequence: TGTGCCACCCGGGGGGGCGCACCTAATGAGCAGTTCTTC. The encoded protein is CATRGGAPNEQFF. V and J are TRBV2 and TRBJ2-1; 8 nucleotides line up with TRBD2. Germline V gives CDR1 SNHLY, CDR2 FYNNEI. The length of the CDR3 is 13 residues. Trimming cost V 10 bases and J 7 bases; bases outside gene matches: 9.